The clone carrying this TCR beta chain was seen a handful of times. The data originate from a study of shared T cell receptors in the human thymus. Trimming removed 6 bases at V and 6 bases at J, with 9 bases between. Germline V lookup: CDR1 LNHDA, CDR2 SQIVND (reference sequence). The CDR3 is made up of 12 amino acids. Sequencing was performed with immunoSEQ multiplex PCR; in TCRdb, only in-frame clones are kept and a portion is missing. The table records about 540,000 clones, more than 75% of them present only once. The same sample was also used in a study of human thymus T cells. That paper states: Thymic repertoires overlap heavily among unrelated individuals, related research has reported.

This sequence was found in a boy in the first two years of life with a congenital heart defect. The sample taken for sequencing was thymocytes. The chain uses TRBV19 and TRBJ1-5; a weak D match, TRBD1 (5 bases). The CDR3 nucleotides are TGTGCCAGTAGATTAAGGGGTCAGCCCCAGCATTTT. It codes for CASRLRGQPQHF.